The sequence of this TCR beta chain was determined in a study of OX40 agonist ivuxolimab in advanced cancers. This CDR3 spans 16 amino acids. Germline CDR1 and CDR2: SGHDN and FVKESK. J gave up 5 bases and V 4 bases, and 12 bases lay outside the gene matches. Method: immunoSEQ multiplex PCR; TCRdb's copy keeps in-frame clones and lacks some. Here the sample spans about 94,000 clones, around 86% being singletons. The V call is TRBV14, the J call TRBJ1-2, with 8 bases fitting TRBD1. The TCR was taken from an adult with an advanced solid tumor such as melanoma, head and neck, liver or kidney cancer. Sequencing used CD4+ or CD8+ T cells sorted from blood, obtained in a trial of the OX40 agonist ivuxolimab. The DNA for the CDR3 is TGTGCCAGCAGCCCCCGGACAGGGCGCTTGGCTTATGGCTACACCTTC. As protein: CASSPRTGRLAYGYTF.